The 20 T cell receptor beta chains below all came from one sample that was sequenced in a study of long-term antiretroviral therapy in people with HIV. Researchers report immunoSEQ v3.0 was run at survey level. The repertoire was sequenced with immunoSEQ multiplex PCR; TCRdb's copy has only in-frame clones and lacks some. The data show 20,000 to 30,000 clones, about 85% seen once. The sequences come from unsorted PBMCs, collected 2.3 years after starting antiretroviral therapy. These receptors came from a man aged 35 to 55 with HIV.

The V and J genes are TRBV19 and TRBJ2-3, with D possibly TRBD2 on 6 matching bases. CDR1 is LNHDA, CDR2 SQIVND, per germline (reference sequence). The CDR3 consists of 15 residues. The ends were cut back, 5 bases at V and 6 bases at J, with 18 bases in the middle. In DNA, the CDR3 is TGTGCCAGTAGTCCCCGCGGGACCAGGAGGGATACGCAGTATTTT. Encoded protein: CASSPRGTRRDTQYF.

This sequence joins TRBV30 and TRBJ2-7; 10 bases are a match to TRBD1. Germline V lookup: CDR1 GTSNPN, CDR2 SVGIG (reference sequence). V shed 1 base and J 2 bases; nucleotides not matched to a gene: 8. The CDR3 totals 16 residues. This CDR3 reads CAWSDAGTGETYEQYF. CDR3 in DNA: TGTGCCTGGAGTGACGCCGGGACAGGGGAAACCTACGAGCAGTACTTC.

V usage is TRBV7-2 and J usage is TRBJ2-2; D remains unclear. The germline V gene encodes CDR1 SGHTA and CDR2 FQGNSA. V lost 5 bases and J lost 7, with 11 bases in between. The CDR3 sequence is 13 residues long. As DNA, the CDR3 is TGTGCCAGCAGCCCAATCGGCGGCGGGGAGCTGTTTTTT. Translating it yields CASSPIGGGELFF.

The V call is TRBV7-9, the J call TRBJ1-2, with D uncertain. This CDR3 region has 12 residues. Germline V CDR1 and CDR2: SEHNR, FQNEAQ (reference sequence). Trimming stripped 4 bases from V and 3 bases from J, with 6 bases between. The CDR3 coding sequence is TGTGCCAGCAGCTCCCAATACTATGGCTACACCTTC. Protein sequence: CASSSQYYGYTF.

This clone appeared a few times. The chain combines TRBV4-2 with TRBJ2-7; 12 nucleotides match TRBD2. This CDR3 has 15 amino acids. Germline V lookup: CDR1 LGHNA, CDR2 YNFKEQ. V gave up 1 base and J gave up 5 bases; unmatched junction bases: 3. CDR3 sequence: CASSQATSGRHEQYF. The CDR3 bases are TGTGCCAGCAGCCAAGCGACTAGCGGGAGACACGAGCAGTACTTC.

The V call is TRBV13, the J call TRBJ2-7, with 9 positions matching TRBD1. Germline assignment: CDR1 PRHDT and CDR2 FYEKMQ (reference sequence). CDR3 size: 14 residues. V dropped 4 bases and J dropped 1; count of bases not matched to a gene: 2. CDR3 loop: CASSSGTGSYEQYF. CDR3 DNA: TGTGCCAGCAGCTCCGGGACAGGGTCCTACGAGCAGTACTTC.

The count of this clone is one. The genes are TRBV6-5 and TRBJ2-1, with 7 bases fitting TRBD2. CDR1 and CDR2 (germline): MNHEY, SVGAGI. J lost 6 bases, V lost 2 bases, and 4 bases had no gene match. CDR3 length equals 14 residues. CDR3 DNA sequence: TGTGCCAGCAGTTACGGCGGGAGAGGCAATGAGCAGTTCTTC. Translated, it gives CASSYGGRGNEQFF.

V gene TRBV18 combines with J gene TRBJ2-7, with 7 nucleotides matching TRBD1. The CDR3 runs to 16 residues. Germline assignment: CDR1 KGHSH and CDR2 LQKENI. The junction had 8 bases not matched to a gene; V was cut back by 1 base and J by 2 bases. CDR3 sequence (DNA): TGTGCCAGCTCACCACGGGACAGCTACCGAGCCTACGAGCAGTACTTC. Protein product: CASSPRDSYRAYEQYF.

This chain uses TRBV6-5 with TRBJ2-7; 7 bases are shared with TRBD2. Trimming took 4 bases from V and 4 from J; bases not matched to a gene: 4. Per germline, CDR1 MNHEY and CDR2 SVGAGI. The CDR3 loop spans 13 amino acids. CDR3 in DNA: TGTGCCAGCAGTTTCGGGGGGAAATACGAGCAGTACTTC. Protein: CASSFGGKYEQYF.

The chain recombines TRBV5-6 with TRBJ2-2, with unresolved D. Trimming stripped 0 bases from V and 1 base from J, with 7 bases between. The germline gives CDR1 SGHDT, CDR2 YYEEEE. This CDR3 has 15 amino acids. CDR3 sequence reads: CASSLGAGNTGELFF. The CDR3 DNA reads as TGTGCCAGCAGCTTGGGAGCAGGGAACACCGGGGAGCTGTTTTTT.

V and J are TRBV9 and TRBJ1-6; no definite D call. The germline V gene encodes CDR1 SGDLS and CDR2 YYNGEE. V shed 3 bases and J shed 3 bases, with 10 bases lying between them. The CDR3 is 15 residues long. The CDR3 DNA reads as TGTGCCAGCAGCGCTGGGGAAATCTATAATTCACCCCTCCACTTT. Amino acid sequence: CASSAGEIYNSPLHF.

This clone has just one count. This chain links TRBV5-8 with TRBJ2-1; the match to TRBD2 covers 8 bases. Germline lookup yields CDR1 SGHTS and CDR2 YDEGEE. V was clipped by 4 bases and J by 8 bases; unmatched bases: 11. This CDR3 comprises 15 residues. The CDR3 loop is CASSLAGGVWDEQFF. The CDR3 bases are TGTGCCAGCAGCCTGGCGGGGGGCGTCTGGGATGAGCAGTTCTTC. The full variable domain, completed using reference TRBV5-8 and TRBJ2-1, is EAGVTQSPTHLIKTRGQQATLRCSPISGHTSVYWYQQALGLGLQFLLWYDEGEERNRGNFPPRFSGRQFPNYSSELNVNALELEDSALYLCASSLAGGVWDEQFFGPGTRLTVL.

The V gene is TRBV15, the J gene TRBJ1-4; unclear D gene. V lost 0 bases and J 0 bases, leaving 17 bases between the germline ends. Germline-derived CDR1 and CDR2 are LNHNV and YYDKDF (reference sequence). The CDR3 consists of 19 residues. The CDR3 loop is CATSRDRVRVLATNEKLFF. CDR3 in DNA: TGTGCCACCAGCAGAGACCGAGTTCGGGTACTTGCAACTAATGAAAAACTGTTTTTT. Combining the CDR3 with reference TRBV15 and TRBJ1-4 gives the whole variable domain DAMVIQNPRYQVTQFGKPVTLSCSQTLNHNVMYWYQQKSSQAPKLLFHYYDKDFNNEADTPDNFQSRRPNTSFCFLDIRSPGLGDTAMYLCATSRDRVRVLATNEKLFFGSGTQLSVL.

This chain uses TRBV14 with TRBJ1-5; D remains unclear. Looked up from germline, CDR1 is SGHDN and CDR2 is FVKESK. The CDR3 contains 20 residues. Trimming cost V 1 base and J 2 bases, with 24 bases left between them. The CDR3 loop is CASSQAPEGRPKWGNQPQHF. The DNA for the CDR3 is TGTGCCAGCAGCCAAGCTCCTGAGGGCAGGCCGAAATGGGGCAATCAGCCCCAGCATTTT.

The chain recombines TRBV5-1 with TRBJ1-1, with D uncertain. The V end was cut by 3 bases, the J end by 8 bases, with 17 bases between. The CDR3 spans 14 residues. The germline V gene has CDR1 SGHRS and CDR2 YFSETQ. Here the CDR3 reads CASSSESSGKEAFF. CDR3 bases: TGCGCCAGCAGCTCTGAATCTTCAGGCAAGGAAGCTTTCTTT.

This chain links TRBV13 with TRBJ2-1; TRBD2 aligns across 8 bases. After removal of 5 bases from V and 4 bases from J, the junction contained 7 bases not matched to a gene. Germline loops: CDR1 PRHDT, CDR2 FYEKMQ (reference sequence). The CDR3 has 15 residues. Written as DNA, the CDR3 is TGTGCCAGCAGCCCAGGGACTAGAATATACAATGAGCAGTTCTTC. It is translated as CASSPGTRIYNEQFF.

This chain joins TRBV15 and TRBJ1-4, with D possibly TRBD1 on 5 matching bases. Looked up from germline, CDR1 is LNHNV and CDR2 is YYDKDF (reference sequence). The CDR3 sequence is 13 residues long. Trimming removed 2 bases from V and 8 bases from J, with 9 bases in between. CDR3 DNA: TGTGCCACCAGCAGACAGGGTGGGGAAAAACTGTTTTTT. It codes for CATSRQGGEKLFF. Drawing the rest from reference TRBV15 and TRBJ1-4, the complete variable domain is DAMVIQNPRYQVTQFGKPVTLSCSQTLNHNVMYWYQQKSSQAPKLLFHYYDKDFNNEADTPDNFQSRRPNTSFCFLDIRSPGLGDTAMYLCATSRQGGEKLFFGSGTQLSVL.

The table lists this clone with a few counts. V gene TRBV5-1 combines with J gene TRBJ1-2, with D maybe TRBD1 (6 bases). Germline assignment: CDR1 SGHRS and CDR2 YFSETQ. The V end lost 3 bases, the J end lost 5 bases, and 17 bases lay between the germline ends. The CDR3 totals 15 residues. As DNA, the CDR3 is TGCGCCAGCAGCTCCGGGACAATATCTGGGTATGGCTACACCTTC. Translated: CASSSGTISGYGYTF.

This clone is classed as medium-sized. J is TRBJ2-5 and V is TRBV10-3, with a weak D call TRBD1 (6 bases). The CDR3 loop spans 14 amino acids. V shed 2 bases and J shed 4 bases, with 11 bases lying between them. In germline, CDR1 is ENHRY, CDR2 SYGVKD. In nucleotides, the CDR3 is TGTGCCATCAGTGAGCTATCAGGGGTAGAGACCCAGTACTTC. Protein sequence: CAISELSGVETQYF.

The chain carries TRBV20-1 and TRBJ2-1; D possibly corresponds to TRBD2 (7 bases). From germline, CDR1 is DFQATT and CDR2 SNEGSKA (reference sequence). Trimming removed 4 bases from V and 10 bases from J, with 11 bases in between. This CDR3 spans 11 amino acids. The CDR3: CSATGEGEQFF. The CDR3, as DNA: TGCAGTGCTACAGGGGAGGGAGAGCAGTTCTTC.